This is a list of T cell receptor beta chains from one sample in a study of blood T cell repertoires in COVID-19. Using immunoSEQ multiplex PCR, the repertoire was profiled, and TCRdb retains in-frame clones only, with some absent. This table holds over 250,000 clones, around 92% found once. Sequencing was carried out using PBMCs or T cells enriched from blood (not recorded which). The source is a woman aged 60-75 years who had recovered from COVID-19. CDR3s include the opening cysteine and the closing phenylalanine or tryptophan. Fields, in order: clone size, V gene, D gene, J gene, CDR3 protein, CDR3 DNA. A D gene is named only where the DNA matches it firmly. Clone size is given for some rows only: seen once, a few or many times, or a class if the clone is expanded.

.,TRBV18,.,TRBJ1-2,CASSRDSPYGYTF,TGTGCCAGCTCACGGGACTCCCCCTATGGCTACACCTTC
.,TRBV6-4,TRBD2,TRBJ2-1,CATPLAGGPGKNNEQFF,TGTGCCACCCCACTAGCGGGAGGGCCGGGGAAGAACAATGAGCAGTTCTTC
once,TRBV7-9,.,TRBJ1-4,CASSSPGTGNEKLFF,TGTGCCAGCAGCTCACCGGGGACTGGTAATGAAAAACTGTTTTTT
.,TRBV5-1,TRBD1,TRBJ1-2,CASSDPGQGEVGYTF,TGCGCCAGCAGCGATCCGGGACAGGGGGAGGTTGGCTACACCTTC
.,TRBV29-1,TRBD1,TRBJ2-7,CSVAWGQGPYEQYF,TGCAGCGTGGCCTGGGGACAGGGACCCTACGAGCAGTACTTC
.,TRBV9,TRBD1,TRBJ2-2,CASKTGTGWTGELFF,TGTGCCAGCAAAACCGGGACAGGCTGGACCGGGGAGCTGTTTTTT
.,TRBV28,.,TRBJ2-2,CASTSGSNTGELFF,TGTGCCAGCACCTCCGGGTCGAACACCGGGGAGCTGTTTTTT
once,TRBV7-8,.,TRBJ2-3,CASSRPADTQYF,TGTGCCAGCAGCCGCCCCGCAGATACGCAGTATTTT
.,TRBV7-3,.,TRBJ2-2,CASSSRTGELFF,TGTGCCAGCAGCTCACGGACCGGGGAGCTGTTTTTT
.,TRBV7-9,.,TRBJ1-3,CASTPGVTGNTIYF,TGTGCCAGCACTCCAGGGGTAACGGGAAACACCATATATTTT
.,TRBV12-3/TRBV12-4,TRBD1,TRBJ1-1,CASSFRDRGAFF,TGTGCCAGCAGTTTTAGGGACAGGGGAGCTTTCTTT
.,TRBV28,.,TRBJ2-1,CASSLSGAEDFEQFF,TGTGCCAGCAGTTTATCGGGAGCAGAGGATTTTGAGCAGTTCTTC
.,TRBV5-1,TRBD2,TRBJ2-1,CASSSGLGSSYNEQFF,TGCGCCAGCAGCTCCGGACTAGGAAGCTCCTACAATGAGCAGTTCTTC
.,TRBV2,.,TRBJ2-3,CASNPQGGQDTQYF,TGTGCCAGCAATCCCCAGGGGGGCCAAGATACGCAGTATTTT
few,TRBV28,TRBD1,TRBJ1-6,CASSPGQGRSPLHF,TGTGCCAGCAGTCCCGGACAGGGACGATCACCCCTCCACTTT
once,TRBV11-2,TRBD1,TRBJ2-7,CASSLDRDRNEQYF,TGTGCCAGCAGCTTAGACAGGGACAGGAACGAGCAGTACTTC
.,TRBV12-5,TRBD2,TRBJ2-1,CASVWDYGNEQFF,TGTGCTAGTGTTTGGGACTACGGGAATGAGCAGTTCTTC
.,TRBV10-1,.,TRBJ2-7,CASSESVAAGYEQYF,TGCGCCAGCAGTGAGTCTGTAGCGGCGGGATACGAGCAGTACTTC
.,TRBV19,TRBD2,TRBJ2-5,CASTTSGGNQETQYF,TGTGCCAGCACCACTAGCGGGGGGAACCAAGAGACCCAGTACTTC
.,TRBV2,TRBD2,TRBJ2-3,CATSLWTSGADTQYF,TGTGCCACCTCCTTGTGGACTAGCGGCGCAGATACGCAGTATTTT
.,TRBV7-8,TRBD1,TRBJ2-2,CASSPRQGDAGELFF,TGTGCCAGCAGCCCCCGACAGGGCGACGCCGGGGAGCTGTTTTTT
.,TRBV30,.,TRBJ2-1,CAWSLGGTLYNEQFF,TGTGCCTGGAGTCTTGGTGGGACTCTCTACAATGAGCAGTTCTTC
.,TRBV28,TRBD1,TRBJ1-1,CAIQGGVTEAFF,TGTGCCATACAGGGGGGTGTCACTGAAGCTTTCTTT
.,TRBV19,.,TRBJ2-2,CASTIIGLLSKNTGELFF,TGTGCCAGTACCATCATTGGACTACTCTCTAAGAACACCGGGGAGCTGTTTTTT
.,TRBV2,.,TRBJ2-3,CASSEGHRTDTQYF,TGTGCCAGCAGTGAAGGGCACCGCACAGATACGCAGTATTTT
.,TRBV6-5,.,TRBJ1-5,CASSYSARVDQPQHF,TGTGCCAGCAGTTACTCGGCCAGGGTGGACCAGCCCCAGCATTTT
.,TRBV7-2,.,TRBJ1-5,CASSSQIRGSQPQHF,TGTGCCAGCAGCTCCCAGATCCGGGGAAGTCAGCCCCAGCATTTT
.,TRBV30,TRBD1,TRBJ1-1,CAWSPTGVNTEAFF,TGTGCCTGGAGCCCGACAGGGGTTAACACTGAAGCTTTCTTT
.,TRBV18,.,TRBJ1-4,CASSPGAGVEEKLFF,TGTGCCAGCTCGCCCGGCGCGGGAGTAGAGGAAAAACTGTTTTTT
.,TRBV3-1/TRBV3-2,TRBD2,TRBJ2-7,CASSQELAGDYEQYF,TGTGCCAGCAGCCAAGAGCTAGCGGGAGACTACGAGCAGTACTTC
.,TRBV28,.,TRBJ1-2,CASTRGLGGYTF,TGTGCCAGCACCCGAGGGCTGGGCGGCTACACCTTC
.,TRBV19,TRBD1,TRBJ1-4,CASSISGQGAPDEKLFF,TGTGCCAGTAGTATATCGGGCCAGGGGGCGCCCGATGAAAAACTGTTTTTT
.,TRBV4-1,.,TRBJ2-7,CASSPRSVYEQYF,TGCGCCAGCAGCCCTCGGTCGGTTTACGAGCAGTACTTC
.,TRBV20-1,.,TRBJ2-1,CSAAGDEQFF,TGCAGTGCTGCAGGGGATGAGCAGTTCTTC
.,TRBV3-1/TRBV3-2,TRBD1,TRBJ1-1,CASSQTGMGTEAFF,TGTGCCAGCAGCCAGACAGGGATGGGGACTGAAGCTTTCTTT
.,TRBV27,.,TRBJ2-5,CASSLNRQETQYF,TGTGCCAGCAGTTTAAACCGGCAAGAGACCCAGTACTTC
.,TRBV5-6,.,TRBJ1-2,CASSLATPGSYGYTF,TGTGCCAGCAGCTTGGCGACGCCGGGGAGCTATGGCTACACCTTC
once,TRBV7-3,TRBD2,TRBJ2-2,CASSFSAAGDTGELFF,TGTGCCAGCAGCTTTTCCGCGGCGGGGGACACCGGGGAGCTGTTTTTT
.,TRBV10-3,.,TRBJ2-3,CAISRVAASTDTQYF,TGTGCCATCAGCCGTGTAGCGGCTAGCACAGATACGCAGTATTTT
.,TRBV2,TRBD1,TRBJ1-4,CASSGTTGSFEKLFF,TGTGCCAGCAGTGGAACGACAGGGTCGTTCGAAAAACTGTTTTTT
.,TRBV7-9,TRBD2,TRBJ2-5,CASSLLLAGYQYF,TGTGCCAGCAGCTTATTATTAGCGGGGTACCAGTACTTC
.,TRBV24-1,.,TRBJ1-6,CATSVRQGPYNSPLHF,TGTGCCACCAGTGTTCGGCAGGGGCCGTATAATTCACCCCTCCACTTT
.,TRBV27,.,TRBJ1-5,CASSLSSGSHQPQHF,TGTGCCAGCAGTTTATCTTCGGGAAGTCATCAGCCCCAGCATTTT
.,TRBV25-1,.,TRBJ1-2,CASRREQSNGYTF,TGTGCCAGCAGGAGGGAGCAGTCTAATGGCTACACCTTC
.,TRBV5-1,.,TRBJ2-2,CASRDRGFTGELFF,TGCGCCAGCAGGGACAGAGGCTTTACCGGGGAGCTGTTTTTT
.,TRBV28,.,TRBJ1-1,CASSLSGLRPATEAFF,TGTGCCAGCAGTTTATCGGGGTTAAGGCCTGCCACTGAAGCTTTCTTT
.,TRBV24-1,.,TRBJ2-2,CATSDYPTSNTGELFF,TGTGCCACCAGTGATTACCCGACTAGTAACACCGGGGAGCTGTTTTTT
.,TRBV4-2,TRBD2,TRBJ2-3,CASNHGLADTDTQYF,TGTGCCAGCAACCACGGACTAGCGGACACAGATACGCAGTATTTT
once,TRBV4-2,.,TRBJ2-7,CASSQDDIANLYEQYF,TGTGCCAGCAGCCAAGATGACATAGCGAACCTTTACGAGCAGTACTTC
.,TRBV7-3,TRBD1,TRBJ2-5,CASSLPGQQETQYF,TGTGCCAGCAGCCTACCGGGACAGCAAGAGACCCAGTACTTC
once,TRBV10-1,.,TRBJ2-3,CASSDSGGTQYF,TGCGCCAGCAGTGACTCCGGGGGTACGCAGTATTTT
.,TRBV11-2,.,TRBJ2-1,CASSLGLFRSYNEQFF,TGTGCCAGCAGCCTCGGACTTTTTCGGTCCTACAATGAGCAGTTCTTC
.,TRBV11-3,TRBD2,TRBJ2-1,CASSLPSGSNNEQFF,TGTGCCAGCAGCTTACCTAGCGGGAGCAACAATGAGCAGTTCTTC
.,TRBV5-1,.,TRBJ2-3,CASTLGGQDTQYF,TGCGCCAGCACCCTGGGGGGGCAAGATACGCAGTATTTT
.,TRBV18,TRBD1,TRBJ1-2,CASAQGQGAGGYTF,TGTGCCAGCGCCCAGGGACAGGGGGCCGGTGGCTACACCTTC